This record concerns one T cell receptor beta chain sequence. Its specificity is unknown. The V and J ends lost 4 bases and 1 base, in that order; junction bases with no gene match: 12. Germline values: CDR1 MGHRA, CDR2 YSYEKL. The CDR3 has 19 residues. This record belongs to a study of graft-versus-host responses after intestinal transplantation. Study-wide background: Each recipient received a multivisceral, liver-intestinal, or isolated intestinal graft. Anti-thymocyte globulin served as induction for all recipients, who then took tacrolimus and steroids for approximately three years.

Findings of the study overall: Researchers found GvH clones in recipient marrow, and some showed up first in ileum or blood. Early after transplant, HvG declines were associated with peak levels of circulating GvH clones.

Method: immunoSEQ multiplex PCR; TCRdb's copy keeps in-frame clones and lacks some. The table shows about 83,000 clones, with 85% to 90% occurring only once. This receptor was obtained from a human donor who received an intestinal transplant. The chain is built from TRBV4-1 and TRBJ2-6; TRBD1 matches at 8 bases. The input for sequencing was unstimulated CD4+ T cells sorted from spleen or lymph node cells, taken before intestinal transplant. CDR3 protein: CASSPQAPGGVSGANVLTF. For the CDR3, the DNA is TGCGCCAGCAGCCCTCAGGCTCCAGGGGGCGTTTCTGGGGCCAACGTCCTGACTTTC.